This T cell receptor beta chain was documented in a study of molecular identifiers for immune sequencing clone quantification. Study-level background: Naive CD8 RNA (approximately 20,000 or 100,000 cells) was divided into five aliquots, with four sequenced.

Preparation methods for the bulk TCR libraries were those previously described, with listed TCR primers. MiXCR, run by TCRdb on the PCR reads, gives a single entry per CDR3 protein. This table has roughly 630,000 distinct CDR3 sequences, around 25% appearing once. CDR3 size: 16 residues. Germline CDR1 SGHAT, CDR2 FQNNGV. The V and J ends lost 5 bases and 1 base respectively, with 16 bases between them. Study-level findings and limits: Identical barcode-sharing TCR molecules could lead to underestimated sizes for highly expanded clones. Spiked TCR RNA from one Jurkat cell reportedly showed up when mixed among over 900,000 naive cells.

About this clonotype itself: Antigen unknown. This could be a read error, since a much larger clone is one nucleotide away. The CDR3 does not close with the conserved phenylalanine or tryptophan, likely indicating a read error.

This clonotype originated in a human donor in good health. Some libraries in this study had Jurkat cell RNA spiked in. Sequences were obtained from naive CD8+ T cells from blood, with Jurkat cell RNA spiked in. The subset was: FACS-sorted CD8+CD4-CCR7+CD45RA+ naive T cells. This chain uses TRBV11-2 with TRBJ2-3; D is unresolved. The CDR3 DNA reads TGTGCCAGCAGCGGGGTTTTGGGCTTCGGCACAGATACGCAGTATCTT. The encoded protein is CASSGVLGFGTDTQYL.